Listed here are 13 T cell receptor beta chains from one sample, sequenced in a study of OX40 agonist ivuxolimab in advanced cancers. Using immunoSEQ multiplex PCR, the repertoire was profiled, and TCRdb retains in-frame clones only, with some absent. The sample has over 95,000 clones, 90% to 96% seen once; the top ten hold about 2.1%. The specimen comprised CD4+ or CD8+ T cells sorted from blood, sampled in a trial of the OX40 agonist ivuxolimab. The receptors shown here come from an adult with an advanced solid tumor such as melanoma, head and neck, liver or kidney cancer.

This clone appeared once. This rearrangement joins TRBV9 to TRBJ2-1; D might be TRBD2 (6 bases). Germline V gene sequence: CDR1 SGDLS, CDR2 YYNGEE. This CDR3 contains 17 residues. V lost 3 bases and J lost 0, with 16 bases in between. CDR3 in DNA: TGTGCCAGCAGCGGTTCTAGCGCCGAGAGCTCCTACAATGAGCAGTTCTTC. Translation: CASSGSSAESSYNEQFF. The whole variable domain, remainder taken from reference TRBV9 and TRBJ2-1, is DSGVTQTPKHLITATGQRVTLRCSPRSGDLSVYWYQQSLDQGLQFLIQYYNGEERAKGNILERFSAQQFPDLHSELNLSSLELGDSALYFCASSGSSAESSYNEQFFGPGTRLTVL.

The chain recombines TRBV19 with TRBJ2-1; the match to TRBD2 covers 8 bases. Trimming took 2 bases from V and 2 from J; bases not matched to a gene: 2. In germline, CDR1 is LNHDA, CDR2 SQIVND (reference sequence). The CDR3 has 15 residues. In nucleotides, the CDR3 is TGTGCCAGTAGTATACCGGGGGGGACCTACAATGAGCAGTTCTTC. This codes for CASSIPGGTYNEQFF.

The V and J genes are TRBV4-1 and TRBJ2-7; no definite D call. V was shortened by 0 bases and J by 2 bases, with 11 bases between the two germline ends. The CDR3 has 15 amino acids. CDR1 and CDR2 from the germline V gene are MGHRA and YSYEKL. CDR3 in amino acids: CASSQEYPGPYEQYF. The CDR3 region has the DNA TGCGCCAGCAGCCAAGAATATCCGGGTCCCTACGAGCAGTACTTC.

The chain carries TRBV6-6 and TRBJ2-7; D not resolved. The V end was cut by 7 bases, the J end by 2 bases, with 9 bases between. This CDR3 region has 12 residues. The V gene's germline CDR1 is MNHNY and CDR2 SVGAGI (reference sequence). The CDR3 loop is CASKGSTYEQYF. CDR3 coding DNA: TGTGCCAGCAAAGGCTCCACCTACGAGCAGTACTTC.

The chain carries TRBV7-9 and TRBJ2-3; D may be TRBD1 or TRBD2 (5 bases each). The germline CDR1 and CDR2 sequences are SEHNR and FQNEAQ (reference sequence). The V end was cut by 7 bases, the J end by 2 bases, with 19 bases between. The length of the CDR3 is 16 residues. The DNA of the CDR3 is TGTGCCAGCAACCCCCTTTTGGGGGAAAACACAGATACGCAGTATTTT. It is translated as CASNPLLGENTDTQYF. Filled out from reference TRBV7-9 and TRBJ2-3, the complete variable domain reads DTGVSQNPRHKITKRGQNVTFRCDPISEHNRLYWYRQTLGQGPEFLTYFQNEAQLEKSRLLSDRFSAERPKGSFSTLEIQRTEQGDSAMYLCASNPLLGENTDTQYFGPGTRLTVL.

V is TRBV5-1 and J is TRBJ1-5; tentative D call: TRBD1 (5 bases). There are 15 residues in the CDR3. Germline CDR1 SGHRS, CDR2 YFSETQ. V lost 7 bases, J lost 5 bases, and 19 bases lay in between. CDR3 DNA sequence: TGCGCCAGCCCTAACAGGACCTTTTTGCATCAGCCCCAGCATTTT. Translating gives CASPNRTFLHQPQHF.

The chain carries TRBV5-6 and TRBJ1-1; D gene unclear. Trimming removed 0 bases at V and 1 base at J, with 10 bases between. From germline, CDR1 is SGHDT and CDR2 YYEEEE. The CDR3 has 15 amino acids. The CDR3 loop reads CASSLDLEANTEAFF. The CDR3 region has the DNA TGTGCCAGCAGCTTGGATCTGGAAGCGAACACTGAAGCTTTCTTT.

The V gene is TRBV6-5, the J gene TRBJ1-1; weak D call: TRBD1 (6 bases). The CDR3 spans 14 residues. Germline CDR1 is MNHEY and CDR2 is SVGAGI. V lost 4 bases and J 4 bases, leaving 13 bases between the germline ends. The CDR3 nucleotides read TGTGCCAGCAGTTTACTTTTAGGGGGCACTGAAGCTTTCTTT. This gives the protein CASSLLLGGTEAFF.

This chain connects TRBV7-6 to TRBJ2-3, with TRBD2 identical over 10 bases. With 4 bases clipped from V and 5 bases from J, the junction kept 3 bases outside the gene matches. The CDR3 extends over 14 amino acids. Germline V gives CDR1 SGHVS, CDR2 FNYEAQ. CDR3 region: CASSSSGSKDTQYF. The CDR3 nucleotides read TGTGCCAGCAGCTCTAGCGGGAGTAAAGATACGCAGTATTTT. The full variable domain, in which reference TRBV7-6 and TRBJ2-3 provide the parts outside the CDR3, is GAGVSQSPRYKVTKRGQDVALRCDPISGHVSLYWYRQALGQGPEFLTYFNYEAQQDKSGLPNDRFSAERPEGSISTLTIQRTEQRDSAMYRCASSSSGSKDTQYFGPGTRLTVL.

The table lists this clone with a count of one. The chain has TRBV11-2 and TRBJ1-1, with 10 bases aligning to TRBD1. Looked up from germline, CDR1 is SGHAT and CDR2 is FQNNGV. V was pared by 5 bases and J by 0 bases, with 6 bases of the junction left unmatched. This CDR3 is built from 16 residues. CDR3 DNA: TGTGCCAGCAGCCCGGGGACAGGGGTCATGAACACTGAAGCTTTCTTT. Its protein is CASSPGTGVMNTEAFF. The complete variable domain, with remaining parts taken from reference TRBV11-2 and TRBJ1-1, reads EAGVAQSPRYKIIEKRQSVAFWCNPISGHATLYWYQQILGQGPKLLIQFQNNGVVDDSQLPKDRFSAERLKGVDSTLKIQPAKLEDSAVYLCASSPGTGVMNTEAFFGQGTRLTVV.

This chain uses TRBV12-5 with TRBJ2-4; 7 bases are a match to TRBD1. After removal of 0 bases from V and 8 bases from J, the junction contained 16 bases not matched to a gene. Germline assignment: CDR1 LGHNT and CDR2 FRNRAP. The CDR3 loop spans 18 amino acids. The CDR3 nucleotides are TGTGCTAGTGGTTTGGTGCCGGGACAGACCCTATTAGGGGACATTCAGTACTTC. Its translation is CASGLVPGQTLLGDIQYF. Using reference TRBV12-5 and TRBJ2-4 for the parts outside the CDR3, the full variable domain is DARVTQTPRHKVTEMGQEVTMRCQPILGHNTVFWYRQTMMQGLELLAYFRNRAPLDDSGMPKDRFSAEMPDATLATLKIQPSEPRDSAVYFCASGLVPGQTLLGDIQYFGAGTRLSVL.

The chain recombines TRBV14 with TRBJ2-7; D call uncertain. The germline CDR1 and CDR2 sequences are SGHDN and FVKESK. This CDR3 contains 13 residues. Trimming pared 0 bases from V and 5 bases from J, leaving 8 bases between. The CDR3 DNA reads TGTGCCAGCAGCCAAGAGGACCCGGACGAGCAGTACTTC. This gives the protein CASSQEDPDEQYF.

The genes are TRBV5-1 and TRBJ2-3; a weak D match, TRBD2 (5 bases). Germline assignment: CDR1 SGHRS and CDR2 YFSETQ. V shed 3 bases and J shed 0 bases, with 11 bases lying between them. CDR3 length: 15 amino acids. CDR3 in amino acids: CASSSLVPSTDTQYF. The CDR3 DNA is TGCGCCAGCAGCTCACTAGTTCCCAGCACAGATACGCAGTATTTT.